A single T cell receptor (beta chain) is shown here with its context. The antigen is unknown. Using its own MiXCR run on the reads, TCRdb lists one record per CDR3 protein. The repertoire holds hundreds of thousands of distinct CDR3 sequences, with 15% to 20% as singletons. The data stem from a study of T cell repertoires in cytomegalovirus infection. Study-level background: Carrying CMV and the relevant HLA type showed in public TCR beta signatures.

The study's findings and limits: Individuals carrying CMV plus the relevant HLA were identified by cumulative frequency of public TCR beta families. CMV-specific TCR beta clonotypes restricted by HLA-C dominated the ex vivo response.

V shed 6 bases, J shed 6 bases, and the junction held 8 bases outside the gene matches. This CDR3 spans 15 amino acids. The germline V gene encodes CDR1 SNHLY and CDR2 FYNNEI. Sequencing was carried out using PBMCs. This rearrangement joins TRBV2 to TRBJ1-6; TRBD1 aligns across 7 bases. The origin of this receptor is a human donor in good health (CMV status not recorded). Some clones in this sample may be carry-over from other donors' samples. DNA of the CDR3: TGTGCCAGCAGCCCCTTTGACAGGGCTAATTCACCCCTCCACTTT. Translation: CASSPFDRANSPLHF.